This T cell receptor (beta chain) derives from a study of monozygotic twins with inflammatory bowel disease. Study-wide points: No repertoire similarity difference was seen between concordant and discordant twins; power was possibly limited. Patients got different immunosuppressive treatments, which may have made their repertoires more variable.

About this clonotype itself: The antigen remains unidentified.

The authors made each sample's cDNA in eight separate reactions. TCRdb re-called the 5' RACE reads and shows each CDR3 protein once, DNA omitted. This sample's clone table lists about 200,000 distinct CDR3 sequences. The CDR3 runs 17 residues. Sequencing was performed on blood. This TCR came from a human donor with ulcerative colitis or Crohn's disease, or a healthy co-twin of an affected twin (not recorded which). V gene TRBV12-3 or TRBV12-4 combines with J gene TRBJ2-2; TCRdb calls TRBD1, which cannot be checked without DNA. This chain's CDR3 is CASSLLQGSWNPGELFF.